The 18 T cell receptor beta chains below come from one sample, sequenced in a study of blood T cell repertoires in COVID-19. TCRdb's table, derived via immunoSEQ multiplex PCR, lists solely in-frame clones and lacks some. The sample includes approximately 490,000 clones, about nine tenths of them seen just once. The sample comprised PBMCs or T cells enriched from blood (not recorded which). These receptors came from a young woman who had recovered from COVID-19.

The rearrangement joins TRBV5-4 to TRBJ1-3; 10 nucleotides agree with TRBD1. The CDR3 has 16 amino acids. After removal of 3 bases from V and 0 bases from J, the junction contained 3 bases not matched to a gene. Germline V gene data show CDR1 as SGHNT and CDR2 as YYREEE (reference sequence). CDR3 DNA: TGTGCCAGCAGCTCCTGGACAGGGGGCTCTGGAAACACCATATATTTT. As protein: CASSSWTGGSGNTIYF.

V and J are TRBV27 and TRBJ1-3; a possible D gene is TRBD1 (5 bases). Germline V CDR1 and CDR2: MNHEY, SMNVEV (reference sequence). Trimming removed 4 bases from V and 5 bases from J, with 15 bases in between. This CDR3 spans 15 amino acids. The CDR3 nucleotides are TGTGCCAGCAGTTCAGGGTGGCGGGGCAGAAACACCATATATTTT. Amino acids: CASSSGWRGRNTIYF.

On this clone itself: The sample carries other DNA sequences with the same CDR3. The rearrangement links TRBV5-1 to TRBJ2-2; TRBD1 might be the D (6 bases). Germline V lookup: CDR1 SGHRS, CDR2 YFSETQ. The V end was cut by 7 bases, the J end by 0 bases, with 10 bases between. The CDR3 spans 14 residues. The CDR3: CASSRDTNTGELFF. The CDR3 bases are TGCGCCAGCTCCCGGGACACGAACACCGGGGAGCTGTTTTTT.

The J gene is TRBJ1-4, the V gene TRBV21-1; no DNA check was done on the table's D call, TRBD1. TRBV21-1 is noted as a pseudogene. The CDR3 contains 16 residues. The DNA of the CDR3 is TGTGCCAGCAGCAAAGGTCGACGGACAGGGAAAGAAAAACTGTTTTTT. It codes for CASSKGRRTGKEKLFF.

This chain joins TRBV18 and TRBJ2-7, with TRBD1 matching over 9 bases. V lost 3 bases, J lost 6 bases, and 18 bases stayed unmatched. The CDR3 loop spans 18 amino acids. Looked up from germline, CDR1 is KGHSH and CDR2 is LQKENI. CDR3 in DNA: TGTGCCAGCTCACCGATCGTGGGGCGACAGGGGGACCGGGTCGAGCAGTACTTC. It translates to CASSPIVGRQGDRVEQYF.

This clone was detected a few times. The V gene is TRBV19, the J gene TRBJ2-3, with 10 bases fitting TRBD1. Trimming took 7 bases from V and 1 from J; bases not matched to a gene: 2. CDR1 and CDR2 from the germline V gene are LNHDA and SQIVND (reference sequence). This CDR3 has 14 residues. CDR3 loop: CASTGTGGTDTQYF. The DNA for the CDR3 is TGTGCCAGTACCGGGACAGGGGGCACAGATACGCAGTATTTT.

The chain is built from TRBV29-1 and TRBJ1-1; D not certain. Between the trimmed V and J ends, which lost 5 bases and 6 bases, there was a span of 19 bases. The CDR3 runs 14 residues. Germline V lookup: CDR1 SQVTM, CDR2 ANQGSEA. The CDR3 DNA is TGCAGCGTTATGACACAGATCCTGAAGGCTGAAGCTTTCTTT. Translating it yields CSVMTQILKAEAFF.

This chain connects TRBV30 to TRBJ2-4; 7 positions match TRBD1. Looked up from germline, CDR1 is GTSNPN and CDR2 is SVGIG (reference sequence). The length of the CDR3 is 11 residues. V trimming: 1 base; J trimming: 15 bases; junction bases outside the gene matches: 6. Written as DNA, the CDR3 is TGTGCCTGGAGTGACAGGGGCCCGGGGTACTTC. It is translated as CAWSDRGPGYF.

The V and J genes are TRBV9 and TRBJ2-5; 9 bases fit TRBD2. Germline-derived CDR1 and CDR2 are SGDLS and YYNGEE. V trimming: 2 bases; J trimming: 0 bases; junction bases outside the gene matches: 2. This CDR3 region has 15 residues. CDR3 coding DNA: TGTGCCAGCAGCGTTAGCGGGGGACACCAAGAGACCCAGTACTTC. It yields the protein CASSVSGGHQETQYF.

J is TRBJ1-1 and V is TRBV5-1, with 7 bases matching TRBD1. CDR1 and CDR2 from the germline V gene are SGHRS and YFSETQ. CDR3 size: 15 residues. V shed 3 bases, J shed 4 bases, and the junction held 9 bases outside the gene matches. CDR3 in amino acids: CASSSWGQSTTEAFF. The CDR3 coding sequence is TGCGCCAGCAGCTCCTGGGGACAGAGCACCACTGAAGCTTTCTTT.

This chain joins TRBV21-1 and TRBJ1-5; TRBD1, the table's D call, lacks a check against the DNA. TRBV21-1 counts as a pseudogene. The CDR3 is 21 residues long. The CDR3 coding sequence is TGTGCCAGCAGCAAAGCGCAACCCGGGACAGGGGGCAGGGATAGCAATCAGCCCCAGCATTTT. Amino acids: CASSKAQPGTGGRDSNQPQHF.

V and J are TRBV3-1 (or the pseudogene TRBV3-2) and TRBJ2-7; 8 nucleotides line up with TRBD2. The V and J ends lost 0 bases and 7 bases, in that order; junction bases with no gene match: 11. Germline CDR1 LGHDT, CDR2 YNNKEL (reference sequence). This CDR3 is 16 amino acids long. The DNA of the CDR3 is TGTGCCAGCAGCCAAGATCGGACGGGGGGGCCGGGAGAGCAGTACTTC. This encodes CASSQDRTGGPGEQYF.

About this clone: The sample carries other DNA sequences with the same CDR3. This sequence joins TRBV12-3 or TRBV12-4 and TRBJ2-3; D unresolved. The V and J ends lost 6 bases and 4 bases respectively, with 11 bases between them. The CDR3 has 13 amino acids. As DNA, the CDR3 is TGTGCCAGCAGCCTTAACATTGCAGATACGCAGTATTTT. It translates to CASSLNIADTQYF.

The CDR3 DNA follows: TGTGCCAGCTCACCCGACAGGGCAAGAAAAACTGAAGCTTTCTTT. Amino acid sequence: CASSPDRARKTEAFF. This chain uses TRBV18 with TRBJ1-1; 7 bases align to TRBD1. V shed 3 bases, J shed 5 bases, and the junction held 9 bases outside the gene matches. This CDR3 is built from 15 residues. Germline values: CDR1 KGHSH, CDR2 LQKENI.

The rearrangement joins TRBV14 to TRBJ2-7; 8 positions match TRBD2. The CDR3 contains 13 residues. J was trimmed by 10 bases and V by 0 bases; bases with no gene match: 5. The germline CDR1 and CDR2 sequences are SGHDN and FVKESK. CDR3 coding DNA: TGTGCCAGCAGCCAAGAAAAAGCGGGGGTTCAGTACTTC. Translated: CASSQEKAGVQYF.

The chain employs TRBV27 and TRBJ1-2; 7 bases line up with TRBD1. Germline values: CDR1 MNHEY, CDR2 SMNVEV (reference sequence). Trimming took 7 bases from V and 8 from J; bases not matched to a gene: 10. The CDR3 contains 13 residues. CDR3 nucleotides: TGTGCCAGCACCCGGACAGGAGGAAAGGGCTACACCTTC. It yields the protein CASTRTGGKGYTF.

The chain has TRBV4-1 and TRBJ1-2, with D possibly matching TRBD1 (5 bases). The CDR3 runs to 16 residues. V shed 3 bases and J shed 2 bases, with 16 bases lying between them. Germline CDR1 reads MGHRA; CDR2 reads YSYEKL. The CDR3 coding sequence is TGCGCCAGCAGCCAGAAACCGGGACTGGGAAACTATGGCTACACCTTC. It translates to CASSQKPGLGNYGYTF.

The sample holds one count of this clone. The chain links TRBV18 to TRBJ1-3; TRBD1 matches at 10 bases. The CDR3 is 16 residues long. Germline V lookup: CDR1 KGHSH, CDR2 LQKENI. V shed 4 bases and J 8 bases; nucleotides not matched to a gene: 11. The CDR3 coding sequence is TGTGCCAGCTCACTATCGACCTCCGGGACAGGGGACACCATATATTTT. Translating gives CASSLSTSGTGDTIYF.